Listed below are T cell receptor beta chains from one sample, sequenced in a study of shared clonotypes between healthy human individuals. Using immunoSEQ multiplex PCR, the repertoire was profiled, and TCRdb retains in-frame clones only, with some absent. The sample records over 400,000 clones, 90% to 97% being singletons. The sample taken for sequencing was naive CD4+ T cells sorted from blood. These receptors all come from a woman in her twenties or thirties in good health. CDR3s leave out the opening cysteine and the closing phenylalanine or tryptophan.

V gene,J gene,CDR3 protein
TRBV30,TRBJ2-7,AWSVLSGSYEQY
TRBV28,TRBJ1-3,ASAVQIEPNTIY
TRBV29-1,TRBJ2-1,SVPSGSRTYNEQF
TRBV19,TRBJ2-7,ASSAGTGVYEQY
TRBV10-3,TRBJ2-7,AISESPNPYEQY
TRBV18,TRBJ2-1,ASSPLILAGVADDEQF
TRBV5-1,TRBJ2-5,ASSSLPPAKYQETQY
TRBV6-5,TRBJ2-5,ASSNRGPTQY
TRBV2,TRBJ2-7,ASSEEGISYEQY
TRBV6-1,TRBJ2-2,ASNVGGRHSGELF
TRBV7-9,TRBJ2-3,ASSYRPDTQY
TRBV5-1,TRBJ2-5,ASSFFHSQETQY
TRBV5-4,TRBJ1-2,ASSPDRARGYGYT
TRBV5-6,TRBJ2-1,ASSLYGYNEQF
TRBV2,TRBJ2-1,ASRGSPYNEQF
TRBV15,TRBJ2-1,ATSHGTSGSKGNEQF
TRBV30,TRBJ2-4,AWSPGQGLTKNIQY
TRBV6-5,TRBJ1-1,ASSYFGPTNTEAF
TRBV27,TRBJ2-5,ASSQGETQY
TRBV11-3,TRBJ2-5,ASSPRTGVETQY
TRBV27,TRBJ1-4,ASSSRAATNEKLF
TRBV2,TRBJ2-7,ASGTVYEQY
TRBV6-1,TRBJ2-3,ASSERTSGRSDTQY
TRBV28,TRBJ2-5,ASRGGQGASETQY
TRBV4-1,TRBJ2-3,ASSQYPSGRAVTDTQY
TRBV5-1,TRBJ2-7,ASSRGQETYEQY
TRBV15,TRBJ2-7,ATSRDFASSYEQY
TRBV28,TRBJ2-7,ASTHGDGSYEQY
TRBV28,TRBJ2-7,ASSWDGYEQY
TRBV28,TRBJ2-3,ASLPPLAGGEGGDTQY
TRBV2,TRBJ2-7,ARGRMSGKSSYEQY
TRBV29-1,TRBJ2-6,SVESGSGANVLT
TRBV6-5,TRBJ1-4,ASSSGALNEKLF
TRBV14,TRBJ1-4,ASSRDRSNEKLF
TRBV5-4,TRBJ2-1,ASSLSNNEQF
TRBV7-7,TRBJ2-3,ASSQVDTQY
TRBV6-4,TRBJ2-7,ASSDTGVGYEQY
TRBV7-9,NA,ASSLTGYEQY
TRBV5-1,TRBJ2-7,ASSPRDRYEQY
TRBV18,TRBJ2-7,ASSPLEQGAHEQY
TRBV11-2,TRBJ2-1,ASSFRLNEQF
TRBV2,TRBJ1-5,ASSEEAGTYSNQPQH
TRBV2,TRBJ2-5,ASIRGAGETQY
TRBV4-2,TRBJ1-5,ASSQDPVTSYSNQPQH
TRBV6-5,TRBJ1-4,ASSYDGSNEKLF
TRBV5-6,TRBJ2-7,ASSLRLDRSYEQY
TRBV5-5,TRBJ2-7,ASRKAGVSSSEQY
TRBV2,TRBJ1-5,ASRDDRGAHQPQH
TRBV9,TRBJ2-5,ASSTTTGLPEEQY
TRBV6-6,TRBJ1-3,ASSYSAGGDGNTIY
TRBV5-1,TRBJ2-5,ASRPGTSGKETQY
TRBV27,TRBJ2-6,ASSSNSGANVLT
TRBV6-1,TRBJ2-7,ASSEVGTASSYEQY
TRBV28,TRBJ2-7,ASSNVVAQEQY
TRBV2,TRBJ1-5,ASSQQGAGNQPQH
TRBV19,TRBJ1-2,ASKEGLIGYT
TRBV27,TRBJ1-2,ASSSGTAKRAYGYT